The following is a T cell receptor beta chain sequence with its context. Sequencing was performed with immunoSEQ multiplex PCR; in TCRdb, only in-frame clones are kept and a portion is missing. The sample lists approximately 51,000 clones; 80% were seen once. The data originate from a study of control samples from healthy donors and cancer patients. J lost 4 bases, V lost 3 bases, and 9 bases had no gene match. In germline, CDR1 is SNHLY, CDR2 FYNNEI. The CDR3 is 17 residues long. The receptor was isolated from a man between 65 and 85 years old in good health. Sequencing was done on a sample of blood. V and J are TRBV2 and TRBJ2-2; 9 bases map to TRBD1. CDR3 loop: CASSENAGTGTTGELFF. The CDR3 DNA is TGTGCCAGCAGTGAGAACGCCGGGACAGGGACCACCGGGGAGCTGTTTTTT.